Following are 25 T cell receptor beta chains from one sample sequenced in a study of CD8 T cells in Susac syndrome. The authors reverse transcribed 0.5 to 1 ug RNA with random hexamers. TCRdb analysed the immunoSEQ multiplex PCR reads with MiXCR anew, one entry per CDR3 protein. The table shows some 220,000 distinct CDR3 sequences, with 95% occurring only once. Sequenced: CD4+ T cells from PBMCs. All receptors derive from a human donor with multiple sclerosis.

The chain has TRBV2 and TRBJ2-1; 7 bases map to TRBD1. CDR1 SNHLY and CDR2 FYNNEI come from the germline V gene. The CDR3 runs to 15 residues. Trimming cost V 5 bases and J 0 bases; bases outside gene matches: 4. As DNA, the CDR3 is TGTGCCAGCAGTTCACGACAGGGCTCCTACAATGAGCAGTTCTTC. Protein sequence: CASSSRQGSYNEQFF. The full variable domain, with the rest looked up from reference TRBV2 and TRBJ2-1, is EPEVTQTPSHQVTQMGQEVILRCVPISNHLYFYWYRQILGQKVEFLVSFYNNEISEKSEIFDDQFSVERPDGSNFTLKIRSTKLEDSAMYFCASSSRQGSYNEQFFGPGTRLTVL.

The CDR3 loop reads CSASTSDYEQYF. DNA of the CDR3: TGCAGCGCTTCGACTAGTGACTACGAGCAGTACTTC. This chain joins TRBV29-1 and TRBJ2-7; D might be TRBD2 (6 bases). CDR1 and CDR2 from the germline V gene are SQVTM and ANQGSEA. The CDR3 length is 12 residues. The V and J ends lost 7 bases and 3 bases respectively, with 13 bases between them.

CDR3 coding DNA: TGTGCCAGCAGGACGGGACAGGGGGCGAATACTGAAGCTTTCTTT. Encoded protein: CASRTGQGANTEAFF. J is TRBJ1-1 and V is TRBV27; 12 positions agree with TRBD1. The CDR3 spans 15 residues. The germline gives CDR1 MNHEY, CDR2 SMNVEV (reference sequence). The V and J ends lost 6 bases and 5 bases, in that order; junction bases with no gene match: 7.

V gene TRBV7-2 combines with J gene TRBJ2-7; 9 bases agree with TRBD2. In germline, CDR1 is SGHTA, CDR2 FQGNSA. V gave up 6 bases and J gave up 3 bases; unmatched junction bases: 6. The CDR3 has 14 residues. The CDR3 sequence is CASRPSGNNYEQYF. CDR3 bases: TGTGCCAGCAGACCTAGCGGGAATAACTACGAGCAGTACTTC.

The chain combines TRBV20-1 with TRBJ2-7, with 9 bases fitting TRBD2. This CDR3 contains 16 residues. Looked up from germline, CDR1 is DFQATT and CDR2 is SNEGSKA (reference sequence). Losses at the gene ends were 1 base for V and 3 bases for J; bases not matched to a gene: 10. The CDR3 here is CSARAPVAGVLYEQYF. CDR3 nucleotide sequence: TGCAGTGCTAGAGCCCCCGTAGCGGGAGTCCTCTACGAGCAGTACTTC.

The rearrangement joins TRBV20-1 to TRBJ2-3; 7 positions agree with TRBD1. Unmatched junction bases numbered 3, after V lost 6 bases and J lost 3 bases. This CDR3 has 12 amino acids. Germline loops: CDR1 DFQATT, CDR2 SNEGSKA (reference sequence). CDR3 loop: CSAPGQTDTQYF. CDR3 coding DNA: TGCAGTGCGCCGGGACAGACAGATACGCAGTATTTT.

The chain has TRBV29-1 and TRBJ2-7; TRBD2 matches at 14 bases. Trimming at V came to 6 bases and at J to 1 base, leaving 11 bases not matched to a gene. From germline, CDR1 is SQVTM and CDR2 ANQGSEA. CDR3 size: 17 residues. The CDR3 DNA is TGCAGCGTAATCGTTTTGGGACTAGCGGGAGCATCCTACGAGCAGTACTTC. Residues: CSVIVLGLAGASYEQYF.

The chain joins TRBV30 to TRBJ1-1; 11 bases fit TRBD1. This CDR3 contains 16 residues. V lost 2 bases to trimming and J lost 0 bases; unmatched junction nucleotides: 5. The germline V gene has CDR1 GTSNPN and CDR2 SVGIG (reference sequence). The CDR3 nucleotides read TGTGCCTGGAGTTATGGGGACAGGGGGTTGAACACTGAAGCTTTCTTT. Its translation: CAWSYGDRGLNTEAFF.

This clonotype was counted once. CDR3 loop: CAWSAGFMNTEAFF. In DNA form, the CDR3 reads TGTGCCTGGAGTGCGGGATTCATGAACACTGAAGCTTTCTTT. This chain connects TRBV30 to TRBJ1-1; D gene uncertain. Trimming removed 1 base at V and 0 bases at J, with 9 bases between. The CDR3 totals 14 residues. Germline V gene sequence: CDR1 GTSNPN, CDR2 SVGIG (reference sequence).

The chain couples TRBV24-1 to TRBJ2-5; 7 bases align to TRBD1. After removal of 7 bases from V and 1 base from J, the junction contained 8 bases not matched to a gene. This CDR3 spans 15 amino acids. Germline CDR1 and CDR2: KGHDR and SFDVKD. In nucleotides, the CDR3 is TGTGCCACCAGCTCCGGGACAGTGGGCCAAGAGACCCAGTACTTC. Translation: CATSSGTVGQETQYF.

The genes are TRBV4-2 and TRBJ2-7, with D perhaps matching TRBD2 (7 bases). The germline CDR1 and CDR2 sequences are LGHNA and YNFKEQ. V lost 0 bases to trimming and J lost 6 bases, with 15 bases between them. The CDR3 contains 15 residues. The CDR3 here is CASSQDIGGASEQYF. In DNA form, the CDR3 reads TGTGCCAGCAGCCAAGATATAGGGGGGGCGTCCGAGCAGTACTTC.

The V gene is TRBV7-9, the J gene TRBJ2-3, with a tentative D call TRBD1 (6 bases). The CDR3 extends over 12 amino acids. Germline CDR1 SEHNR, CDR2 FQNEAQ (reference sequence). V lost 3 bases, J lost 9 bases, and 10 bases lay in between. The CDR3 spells CASSFGQTTQYF. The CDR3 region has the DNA TGTGCCAGCAGCTTTGGACAGACCACGCAGTATTTT.

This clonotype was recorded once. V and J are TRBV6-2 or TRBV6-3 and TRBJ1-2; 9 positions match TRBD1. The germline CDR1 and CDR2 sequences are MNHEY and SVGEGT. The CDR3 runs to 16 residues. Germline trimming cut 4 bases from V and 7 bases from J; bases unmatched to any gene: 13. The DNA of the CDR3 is TGTGCCAGCAGTTTCACAGGGGGCGAAGGGGTTCGTGGCTACACCTTC. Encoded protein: CASSFTGGEGVRGYTF.

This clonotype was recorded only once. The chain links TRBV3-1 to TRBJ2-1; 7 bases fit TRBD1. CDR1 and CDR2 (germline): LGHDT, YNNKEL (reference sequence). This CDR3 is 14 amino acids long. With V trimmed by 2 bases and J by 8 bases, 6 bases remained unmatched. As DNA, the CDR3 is TGTGCCAGCAGCCAATTACGACAGGGCCATGAGCAGTTCTTC. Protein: CASSQLRQGHEQFF.

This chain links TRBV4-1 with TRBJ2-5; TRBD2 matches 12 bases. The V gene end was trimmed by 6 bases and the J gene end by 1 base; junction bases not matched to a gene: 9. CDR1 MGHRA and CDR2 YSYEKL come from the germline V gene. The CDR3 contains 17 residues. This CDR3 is CASSFRLAGVGQETQYF. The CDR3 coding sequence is TGCGCCAGCAGTTTCAGACTAGCGGGAGTGGGCCAAGAGACCCAGTACTTC.

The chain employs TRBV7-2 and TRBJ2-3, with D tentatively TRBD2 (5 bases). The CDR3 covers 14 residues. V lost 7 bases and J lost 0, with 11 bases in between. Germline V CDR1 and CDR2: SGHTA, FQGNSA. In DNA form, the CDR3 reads TGTGCCAGCATCAATTTAGCGAGCACAGATACGCAGTATTTT. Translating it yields CASINLASTDTQYF.

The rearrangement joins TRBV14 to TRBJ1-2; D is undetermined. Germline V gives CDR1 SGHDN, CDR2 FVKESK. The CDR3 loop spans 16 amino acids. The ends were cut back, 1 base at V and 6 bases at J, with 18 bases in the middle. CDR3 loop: CASSQVSGAILNGYTF. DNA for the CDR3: TGTGCCAGCAGCCAAGTCAGCGGCGCGATTTTAAATGGCTACACCTTC. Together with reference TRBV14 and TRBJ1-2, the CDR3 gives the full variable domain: EAGVTQFPSHSVIEKGQTVTLRCDPISGHDNLYWYRRVMGKEIKFLLHFVKESKQDESGMPNNRFLAERTGGTYSTLKVQPAELEDSGVYFCASSQVSGAILNGYTFGSGTRLTVV.

CDR3 amino acids: CSARGDVETQYF. For the CDR3, the DNA is TGCAGTGCTAGAGGGGACGTAGAGACCCAGTACTTC. The V gene is TRBV20-1, the J gene TRBJ2-5; either TRBD1 or TRBD2 may fit D (5 bases each). The CDR3 spans 12 residues. The germline CDR1 and CDR2 sequences are DFQATT and SNEGSKA (reference sequence). The V end was cut by 1 base, the J end by 4 bases, with 7 bases between.

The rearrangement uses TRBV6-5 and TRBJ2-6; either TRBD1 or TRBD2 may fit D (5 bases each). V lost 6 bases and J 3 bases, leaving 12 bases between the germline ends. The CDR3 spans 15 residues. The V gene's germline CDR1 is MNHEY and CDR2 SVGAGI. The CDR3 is CASRGRGFGANVLTF. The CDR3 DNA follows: TGTGCCAGCAGGGGGCGAGGGTTTGGGGCCAACGTCCTGACTTTC.

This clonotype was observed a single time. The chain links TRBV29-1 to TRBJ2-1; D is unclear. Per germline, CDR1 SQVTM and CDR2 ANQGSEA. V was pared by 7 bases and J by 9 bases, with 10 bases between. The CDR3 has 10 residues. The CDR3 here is CSALIVEQFF. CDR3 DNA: TGCAGCGCCCTGATAGTTGAGCAGTTCTTC.

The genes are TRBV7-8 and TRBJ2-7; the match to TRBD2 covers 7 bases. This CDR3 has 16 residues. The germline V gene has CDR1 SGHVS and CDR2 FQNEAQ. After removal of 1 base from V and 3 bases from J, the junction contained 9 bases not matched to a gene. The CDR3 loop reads CASSLGGGGRLYEQYF. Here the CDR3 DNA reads TGTGCCAGCAGCTTAGGGGGCGGGGGACGGCTCTACGAGCAGTACTTC.

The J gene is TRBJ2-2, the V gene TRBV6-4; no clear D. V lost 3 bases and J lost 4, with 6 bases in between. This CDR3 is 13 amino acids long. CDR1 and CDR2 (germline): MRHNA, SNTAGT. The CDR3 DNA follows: TGTGCCAGCAGTGAGTACAGCACCGGGGAGCTGTTTTTT. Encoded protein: CASSEYSTGELFF.

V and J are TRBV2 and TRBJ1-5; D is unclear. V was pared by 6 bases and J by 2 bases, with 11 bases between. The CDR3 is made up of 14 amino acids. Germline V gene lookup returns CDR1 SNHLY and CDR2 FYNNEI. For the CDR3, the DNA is TGTGCCAGCAGCTCGGCCCAGGGCAATCAGCCCCAGCATTTT. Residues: CASSSAQGNQPQHF.

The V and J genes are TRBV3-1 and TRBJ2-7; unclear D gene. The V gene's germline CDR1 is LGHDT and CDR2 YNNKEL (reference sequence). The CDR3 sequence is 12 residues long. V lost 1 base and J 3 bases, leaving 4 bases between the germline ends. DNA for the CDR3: TGTGCCAGCAGCCAAGGGGACTACGAGCAGTACTTC. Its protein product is CASSQGDYEQYF.

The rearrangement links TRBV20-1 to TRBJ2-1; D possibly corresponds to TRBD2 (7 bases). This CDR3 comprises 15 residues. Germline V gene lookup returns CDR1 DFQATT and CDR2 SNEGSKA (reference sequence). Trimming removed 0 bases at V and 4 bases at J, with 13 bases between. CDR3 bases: TGCAGTGCTAGAGATTGGGGGGGCGCTTACAATGAGCAGTTCTTC. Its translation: CSARDWGGAYNEQFF.